This T cell receptor beta chain was obtained from a study of blood T cells in healthy people across ages. On this clonotype: Its antigen is unidentified.

Whole-study findings and limits: There was a strong correlation between TCR beta diversity and naive T cell percentage. With age, beta diversity per million T cells declined roughly linearly, significantly by 40 to 50.

It was with a sample-barcoded 5' primer and a J-beta primer mix that a second PCR of roughly 7 to 11 cycles was run. MiXCR was run by TCRdb on the 5' RACE reads, yielding one entry per CDR3 protein. The table shows 1.8 million or so distinct CDR3 sequences, with around 40% occurring only once. The sample consisted of blood. The clonotype originates from a human donor in good health.

The CDR3 sequence is CASTRTRDREFGNTIYF. The CDR3 nucleotides are TGTGCCAGCACCCGAACCCGGGACAGGGAGTTTGGAAACACCATATATTTT. The V gene is TRBV7-9, the J gene TRBJ1-3; 9 bases align to TRBD1. This CDR3 is built from 17 residues. CDR1 is SEHNR, CDR2 FQNEAQ, per germline (reference sequence). With 7 bases clipped from V and 3 bases from J, the junction kept 13 bases outside the gene matches.